This T cell receptor (beta chain) was obtained from a study of blood T cell repertoires in COVID-19. Measured with immunoSEQ multiplex PCR; TCRdb has only the in-frame clones, and not every one. Among a few hundred thousand clones, approximately 87% were seen once, and the ten largest hold around 1.9%. Trimming removed 1 base from V and 5 bases from J, with 8 bases in between. CDR3 length equals 13 residues. Germline V gene sequence: CDR1 SGHDN, CDR2 FVKESK. V usage is TRBV14 and J usage is TRBJ2-5; D ambiguous. Sequencing used PBMCs or T cells enriched from blood (not recorded which). The TCR comes from a man in his forties in a cohort exposed to, infected with or recovered from COVID-19 (not recorded which). DNA of the CDR3: TGTGCCAGCAGCCAAGCATCAATCGAGACCCAGTACTTC. Encoded protein: CASSQASIETQYF.